Listed below are T cell receptor beta chains from one sample, sequenced in a study of T-cell reconstitution after alpha-beta-depleted transplantation in children. Each CDR3 protein gets one entry after TCRdb re-called the PCR reads with MiXCR. This table holds a few hundred thousand distinct CDR3 sequences, under 15% found once. The source material was PBMCs from the stem cell graft donor, sampled from the stem cell graft. Every receptor here comes from a human donor who donated a stem cell graft to a child with combined immunodeficiency. Each CDR3 is given with its conserved first and last residue. Fields, in order: clone size, V gene, J gene, D gene, CDR3 DNA, CDR3 protein. A D gene is named only where the DNA matches it firmly. Where a row states a size, it is once, few, many or the class of an expanded clone; other rows omit it.

few	TRBV6-2/TRBV6-3	TRBJ2-1	TRBD2	TGTGCCAGCACCACGGAGCGGGAGGGCCGACATGAGCAGTTCTTC	CASTTEREGRHEQFF
few	TRBV5-5	TRBJ1-1	TRBD1	TGTGCCAGCACCCGACAGGGTAATGAAGCTTTCTTT	CASTRQGNEAFF
many	TRBV6-6	TRBJ2-3	TRBD2	TGTGCCAGCAGGTCCGGGACTAGCGATACAGATACGCAGTATTTT	CASRSGTSDTDTQYF
.	TRBV25-1	TRBJ2-1	TRBD2	TGTGCCAGCGGACTAGCGGGATCCAATGAGCAGTTCTTC	CASGLAGSNEQFF
few	TRBV6-1	TRBJ2-2	TRBD2	TGTGCCAGCAGGGGAGCGGGGGCGGCCGGGGAGCTGTTTTTT	CASRGAGAAGELFF
.	TRBV12-3/TRBV12-4	TRBJ1-2	.	TGTGCCAGCAGCCCACTATTGCGGTATGGCTACACCTTC	CASSPLLRYGYTF
many	TRBV7-3	TRBJ2-6	TRBD1	TGTGCCAGCAGCTTGACAGGGGGCGCGGCTGGGGCCAACGTCCTGACTTTC	CASSLTGGAAGANVLTF
many	TRBV12-3/TRBV12-4	TRBJ2-5	TRBD2	TGTGCCAGCAGAGCCGGACTAGCGGGTAAAGAGACCCAGTACTTC	CASRAGLAGKETQYF
.	TRBV7-2	TRBJ1-1	.	TGTGCCAGCAGCTTCTCCCAAGGGGGCACTGAAGCTTTCTTT	CASSFSQGGTEAFF
many	TRBV7-8	TRBJ2-1	TRBD2	TGTGCCAGCAGCAGTAGCGGGGGTGGCTCCTACAATGAGCAGTTCTTC	CASSSSGGGSYNEQFF
few	TRBV7-7	TRBJ2-3	.	TGTGCCAGCAGCTTTGAGTTTACAGATACGCAGTATTTT	CASSFEFTDTQYF
few	TRBV12-3/TRBV12-4	TRBJ1-3	.	TGTGCCAGCTCAAAGGGGGCTGGAAACACCATATATTTT	CASSKGAGNTIYF
few	TRBV20-1	TRBJ1-6	.	TGCAGTGCTACTCCGGGAGGCTATAATTCACCCCTCCACTTT	CSATPGGYNSPLHF
.	TRBV7-3	TRBJ2-1	.	TGTGCCAGCAGCTTCGGACTGGCGGGGAATGAGCAGTTCTTC	CASSFGLAGNEQFF
.	TRBV18	TRBJ1-1	TRBD1	TGTGCCAGCTCACCAACAGGGGGAACTGAAGCTTTCTTT	CASSPTGGTEAFF
many	TRBV12-3/TRBV12-4	TRBJ2-5	TRBD2	TGTGCCAGCAGTCCCCGGGAGGAAGAGACCCAGTACTTC	CASSPREEETQYF
.	TRBV10-3	TRBJ1-5	TRBD1	TGTGCCACGCACGACCCAGGGGGAAGCAATCAGCCCCAGCATTTT	CATHDPGGSNQPQHF
few	TRBV7-7	TRBJ2-6	.	TGTGCTAGCAGCTTAGCCAGAAACTCTGGGGCCAACGTCCTGACTTTC	CASSLARNSGANVLTF
few	TRBV24-1	TRBJ2-7	TRBD1	TGTGCCACCAGCGACCGGGACAGCTCCTACGAGCAGTACTTC	CATSDRDSSYEQYF
many	TRBV6-2/TRBV6-3	TRBJ2-2	TRBD2	TGTGCCAGCAGGTCCCTCCCCGCCGGGACTAGCGCGGTCGGGGAGCTGTTTTTT	CASRSLPAGTSAVGELFF
.	TRBV5-1	TRBJ2-1	TRBD1	TGCGCCAGCAGCTTGGAGGACAGGGTAAAGGATGAGCAGTTCTTC	CASSLEDRVKDEQFF
many	TRBV20-1	TRBJ1-6	.	TGCAGTGCTAGAGATTACGGCAGGAGCTCCTATAATTCACCCCTCCACTTT	CSARDYGRSSYNSPLHF
many	TRBV12-3/TRBV12-4	TRBJ1-2	TRBD1	TGTGCCAGCAGCCAAGACAGGGGGGAAGGCTACACCTTC	CASSQDRGEGYTF
.	TRBV12-3/TRBV12-4	TRBJ2-1	TRBD2	TGTGCCAGCAGCTGGGGACTAATCTACAATGAGCAGTTCTTC	CASSWGLIYNEQFF
few	TRBV7-3	TRBJ2-1	TRBD2	TGTGCCTCCTGCTTACAAAGTCTGGGACTAGCAATCCCCCTCAATGAGCAGTTCTTC	CASCLQSLGLAIPLNEQFF
few	TRBV5-1	TRBJ2-5	TRBD2	TGCGCCAGCAGCAGAGCGGGAGGCATCCAAGAGACCCAGTACTTC	CASSRAGGIQETQYF
.	TRBV24-1	TRBJ2-3	.	TGTGCCACCAGACCTCGAGGGCAGGTGGGGGGCACAGATACGCAGTATTTT	CATRPRGQVGGTDTQYF
many	TRBV7-9	TRBJ2-1	TRBD1	TGTGCCAGCAGCTCACAGGGGGACAATGAGCAGTTCTTC	CASSSQGDNEQFF
.	TRBV4-1	TRBJ2-7	.	TGCGCCAGCAGCCAAGATGCCCATTACGAGCAGTACTTC	CASSQDAHYEQYF
.	TRBV7-8	TRBJ1-1	.	TGTGCCAGCAGCTCGACAGTTTACACTGAAGCTTTCTTT	CASSSTVYTEAFF
few	TRBV11-1	TRBJ2-2	TRBD1	TGTGCCAGCAGCACGGGACAGGGGGTTTTGGAGAACACCGGGGAGCTGTTTTTT	CASSTGQGVLENTGELFF
few	TRBV18	TRBJ2-7	TRBD2	TGTGCCAGCTCACCACCGGGTAGTCTAGCGGGGAAAGAGCAGTACTTC	CASSPPGSLAGKEQYF
.	TRBV5-1	TRBJ2-1	TRBD2	TGCGCCAGCAGCACCGATGGACTAGCGGGTGGCAATGAGCAGTTCTTC	CASSTDGLAGGNEQFF
few	TRBV6-2/TRBV6-3	TRBJ1-5	.	TGTGCCAGCAGTTCAGGGTCTGCCAATCAGCCCCAGCATTTT	CASSSGSANQPQHF
.	TRBV27	TRBJ1-1	TRBD1	TGTGCCAGCAGCCCCGGGACAGGGGGCTTTACTGAAGCTTTCTTT	CASSPGTGGFTEAFF
few	TRBV4-3	TRBJ2-3	TRBD1	TGCGCCAGCAGCCTGAACCGGGACAGGGGCACAGATACGCAGTATTTT	CASSLNRDRGTDTQYF
.	TRBV7-3	TRBJ2-5	.	TGTGCCAGCAGCTTCGGTGGGGTCCAAGAGACCCAGTACTTC	CASSFGGVQETQYF
.	TRBV18	TRBJ2-3	TRBD1	TGTGCCAGCTCACCCTTCCGGGACAGGGATGCAGATACGCAGTATTTT	CASSPFRDRDADTQYF
.	TRBV20-1	TRBJ2-5	TRBD1	TGCAGTGCTCTTGTGGGACAGCTGCAGGAGACCCAGTACTTC	CSALVGQLQETQYF
.	TRBV27	TRBJ2-1	.	TGTGCCAGCAGTTTATTAGTCAGCAGGGCTACCTACAATGAGCAGTTCTTC	CASSLLVSRATYNEQFF
many	TRBV4-3	TRBJ2-1	TRBD2	TGCGCCAGCGGACTAGCGGGCAAGTACAATGAGCAGTTCTTC	CASGLAGKYNEQFF
.	TRBV7-9	TRBJ2-1	TRBD2	TGTGCCAGCAGCTCCCTGCGGGAGGGCCTCTACAATGAGCAGTTCTTC	CASSSLREGLYNEQFF
.	TRBV12-3/TRBV12-4	TRBJ2-3	.	TGTGCCAGCAGTCATGGACAGAGGAAGTATTTT	CASSHGQRKYF
many	TRBV12-3/TRBV12-4	TRBJ2-7	TRBD2	TGTGCCAGCAGTCCTCGACTAGCGGGAGGAGGGGTGCAGTACTTC	CASSPRLAGGGVQYF
.	TRBV14	TRBJ2-1	TRBD2	TGTGCCAGCAGCCAAGGGCAGGGGTGGACTAGCGCCTACAATGAGCAGTTCTTC	CASSQGQGWTSAYNEQFF
few	TRBV12-3/TRBV12-4	TRBJ2-1	.	TGTGCCAGCAGTTTATCTCCGCGCGACCCCTCCTACAATGAGCAGTTCTTC	CASSLSPRDPSYNEQFF
.	TRBV7-9	TRBJ2-3	TRBD2	TGTGCCAGCAGCCCCGGACTAGCGGGGCACACAGATACGCAGTATTTT	CASSPGLAGHTDTQYF
many	TRBV5-1	TRBJ2-7	.	TGCGCCAGCAGCCCAGGGGGGGACTTCTACGAGCAGTACTTC	CASSPGGDFYEQYF
many	TRBV20-1	TRBJ2-3	.	TGCACTTTAGAGCCCAGCACAGATACGCAGTATTTT	CTLEPSTDTQYF
few	TRBV24-1	TRBJ2-6	TRBD1	TGTGCCACCAGTGAAAGGGGGACAGGGCCGACTGGGGCCAACGTCCTGACTTTC	CATSERGTGPTGANVLTF
.	TRBV20-1	TRBJ2-7	TRBD1	TGCAGTGCTAGTCTTATCGGGACAGGGGGCCACGAGCAGTACTTC	CSASLIGTGGHEQYF
.	TRBV28	TRBJ2-7	TRBD1	TGTGCCAGCAGTAAGGGCTTGGGGCTAGGGACAGGGGAAGAGCAGTACTTC	CASSKGLGLGTGEEQYF
many	TRBV29-1	TRBJ2-3	.	TGCAGCGTTGAAGGGGGGGCGATCTCCACAGATACGCAGTATTTT	CSVEGGAISTDTQYF
.	TRBV20-1	TRBJ2-5	TRBD2	TGCAGTGCGATAGCGGGGGGGTACCAAGAGACCCAGTACTTC	CSAIAGGYQETQYF
few	TRBV6-5	TRBJ1-1	.	TGTGCCAGCAGTTACTCGACGCGGGGGCGTGGGGCTTTCTTT	CASSYSTRGRGAFF
many	TRBV12-3/TRBV12-4	TRBJ2-1	.	TGCGCCAGCAGCTTGGGACCGGGAGAGCAGTTCTTC	CASSLGPGEQFF
.	TRBV7-2	TRBJ1-1	TRBD1	TGTGCCAGCAGCTCCACACAGGGGGGGCTGACTGAAGCTTTCTTT	CASSSTQGGLTEAFF
.	TRBV27	TRBJ2-1	TRBD1	TGTGCCAGCAGCAGGACAGGGCTCAATGAGCAGTTCTTC	CASSRTGLNEQFF
many	TRBV12-3/TRBV12-4	TRBJ1-1	.	TGTGCCAGCAGTTTAGTTCCAGGGAACACTGAAGCTTTCTTT	CASSLVPGNTEAFF
many	TRBV5-1	TRBJ2-7	.	TGCGCCAGCAGGGCCAGACACGGGGACTACGAGCAGTACTTC	CASRARHGDYEQYF